The clone carrying this T cell receptor (beta chain) was seen only a few times. This record comes from a study of T cells after yellow fever vaccination. A universal primer site and UMIs were added as TCR cDNA was made by 5'RACE template switching. TCRdb processed the 5' RACE reads anew with MiXCR; each CDR3 protein has one entry. This sample yields 500,000 to 700,000 distinct CDR3 sequences, of which roughly 21% are seen a single time; approximately 14% belongs to the top ten. The germline V gene has CDR1 LNHNV and CDR2 YYDKDF (reference sequence). This CDR3 region has 14 residues. V was trimmed by 0 bases and J by 2 bases, leaving 7 bases between them.

The source is a man aged 30 to 39 who received the YFV17D yellow fever vaccine. Sequenced here: PBMCs, sampled 15 days after the yellow fever booster vaccination. This chain uses TRBV15 with TRBJ2-5; D not certain. DNA for the CDR3: TGTGCCACCAGCAGAGATTCACCACAAGAGACCCAGTACTTC. Its protein is CATSRDSPQETQYF.